A single sample gave rise to the 6 T cell receptor beta chains below, sequenced in a study of control samples from healthy donors and cancer patients. Sequencing used immunoSEQ multiplex PCR; TCRdb keeps in-frame clones, though not all of them. The repertoire holds over 60,000 clones, approximately 85% seen once, with roughly 5.5% in the top ten. Sequenced sample: blood. The receptors stem from a middle-aged man in good health.

This clone was found once. The chain is built from TRBV3-1 (or the pseudogene TRBV3-2) and TRBJ2-4; 8 bases align to TRBD2. Unmatched junction bases numbered 9, after V lost 5 bases and J lost 6 bases. The germline gives CDR1 LGHDT, CDR2 YNNKEL (reference sequence). The CDR3 has 15 residues. CDR3 protein: CASSLPSGGGNIQYF. For the CDR3, the DNA is TGTGCCAGCAGCTTACCCTCGGGGGGGGGAAACATTCAGTACTTC.

The chain employs TRBV20-1 and TRBJ2-1; D ambiguous. Per germline, CDR1 DFQATT and CDR2 SNEGSKA (reference sequence). V dropped 5 bases and J dropped 9 bases, with 8 bases sitting between them. The CDR3 is made up of 10 amino acids. The CDR3: CSAPRREQFF. The CDR3 DNA is TGCAGTGCTCCCCGTCGTGAGCAGTTCTTC.

The rearrangement uses TRBV2 and TRBJ2-1, with 10 bases identical to TRBD2. The germline CDR1 and CDR2 sequences are SNHLY and FYNNEI. The CDR3 covers 15 residues. Trimming at V came to 4 bases and at J to 8 bases, leaving 8 bases not matched to a gene. The CDR3: CASSGLAGVFDEQFF. The CDR3 region has the DNA TGTGCCAGCAGTGGACTAGCGGGCGTGTTCGATGAGCAGTTCTTC.

J is TRBJ2-7 and V is TRBV7-2; possible D gene TRBD1, 5 bases. Germline assignment: CDR1 SGHTA and CDR2 FQGNSA. V lost 1 base, J lost 3 bases, and 13 bases lay in between. There are 15 residues in the CDR3. CDR3 in amino acids: CASSLETVGSYEQYF. For the CDR3, the DNA is TGTGCCAGCAGCTTAGAGACAGTGGGAAGCTACGAGCAGTACTTC.

The CDR3 loop is CASSFGQIFGNTIYF. The CDR3 DNA reads TGTGCCAGCAGTTTTGGGCAGATCTTTGGAAACACCATATATTTT. The V and J genes are TRBV28 and TRBJ1-3, with D uncertain. V lost 3 bases, J lost 3 bases, and 12 bases lay in between. CDR3 length: 15 residues. Germline V gene lookup returns CDR1 MDHEN and CDR2 SYDVKM. The whole variable domain, filled in from reference TRBV28 and TRBJ1-3, reads DVKVTQSSRYLVKRTGEKVFLECVQDMDHENMFWYRQDPGLGLRLIYFSYDVKMKEKGDIPEGYSVSREKKERFSLILESASTNQTSMYLCASSFGQIFGNTIYFGEGSWLTVV.

The chain recombines TRBV4-3 with TRBJ1-6; 10 nucleotides align to TRBD1. This CDR3 spans 21 amino acids. Germline V CDR1 and CDR2: LGHNA, YSLEER. Trimming took 0 bases from V and 7 from J; bases not matched to a gene: 18. DNA for the CDR3: TGCGCCAGCAGCCAAGATCCCGACAGGGGGCGAGGAGTGAGCGGCAATTCACCCCTCCACTTT. Protein sequence: CASSQDPDRGRGVSGNSPLHF.